The entry that follows covers one T cell receptor beta chain sequence. The data are from a study of blood T cell repertoires in COVID-19. The CDR3 length is 16 residues. J gave up 4 bases and V 0 bases, and 8 bases lay outside the gene matches. In germline, CDR1 is SGHDT, CDR2 YYEEEE. Enrolment of Seattle patients took place during active infection, and they were followed longitudinally. Produced via immunoSEQ multiplex PCR; TCRdb's table is partial and in-frame only. The sample lists about 300,000 clones; 65% to 85% were seen once. The chain has TRBV5-6 and TRBJ2-5, with TRBD1 matching over 8 bases. The TCR was taken from a human donor with COVID-19, enrolled during active disease. The donor label of this sample is uncertain. The material sequenced was peripheral blood. The CDR3 sequence is CASSLEAQGESETQYF. The CDR3 coding sequence is TGTGCCAGCAGCTTGGAGGCACAGGGGGAATCAGAGACCCAGTACTTC. The entire variable domain, with the rest obtained from reference TRBV5-6 and TRBJ2-5, is as follows: DAGVTQSPTHLIKTRGQQVTLRCSPKSGHDTVSWYQQALGQGPQFIFQYYEEEERQRGNFPDRFSGHQFPNYSSELNVNALLLGDSALYLCASSLEAQGESETQYFGPGTRLLVL.